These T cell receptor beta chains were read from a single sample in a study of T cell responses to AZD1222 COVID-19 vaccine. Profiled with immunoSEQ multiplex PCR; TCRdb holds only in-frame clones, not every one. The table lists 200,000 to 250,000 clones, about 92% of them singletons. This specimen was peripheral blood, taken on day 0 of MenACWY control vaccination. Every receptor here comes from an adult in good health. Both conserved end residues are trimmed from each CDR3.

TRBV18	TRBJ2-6	ASSPRTGVLTGANVLT
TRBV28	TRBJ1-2	ASGESGLSYT
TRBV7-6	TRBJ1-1	ASSPRQGMGSEAF
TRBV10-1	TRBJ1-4	ASSPGAGGEKLF
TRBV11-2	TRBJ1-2	ASRGWGRNYGYT
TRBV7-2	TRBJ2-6	ASSEPSSGANVLT
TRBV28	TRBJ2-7	ASSSGTVIYEQY
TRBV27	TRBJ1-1	ASKRGVATTEAF
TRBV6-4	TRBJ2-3	ASSRISGGRTDTQY
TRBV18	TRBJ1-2	ASSRGQGAGYT
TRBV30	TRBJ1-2	AWSLHRDYGYT
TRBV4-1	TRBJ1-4	ASTTYSPNEKLF
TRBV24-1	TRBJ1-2	ATRDRLNYGYT
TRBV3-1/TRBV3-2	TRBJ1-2	ASSQDSSRAHGYT
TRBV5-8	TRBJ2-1	ASSLFRAGSDNEQF
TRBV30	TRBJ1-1	AWIGGQGNTEAF
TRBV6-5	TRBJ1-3	ASSPVSSGNTIY
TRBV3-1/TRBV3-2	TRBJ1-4	ASSQELTNEKLF
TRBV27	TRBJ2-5	ASSQLTGRYQETQY
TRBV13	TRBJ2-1	ASSLGRLYNEQF
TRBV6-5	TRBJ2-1	ASSRTSGGYNEQF
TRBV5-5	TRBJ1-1	ASSLVSTLSLNTEAF
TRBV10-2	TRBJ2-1	ASSERQNSYNEQF
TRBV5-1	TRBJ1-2	ASSWIPGQVNYGYT
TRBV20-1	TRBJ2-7	SASHPGIRYEQY
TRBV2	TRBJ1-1	ASTGSRMNTEAF
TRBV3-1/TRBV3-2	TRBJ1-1	ASSQTGGGNTEAF
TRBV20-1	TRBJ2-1	SAGIGEQF
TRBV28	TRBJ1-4	ASRKGDSREKLF
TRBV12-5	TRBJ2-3	ASGLQGADTQY
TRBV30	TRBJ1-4	AWTLGTTFAKLF
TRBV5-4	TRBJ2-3	ASSLSGGASDTQY
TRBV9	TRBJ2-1	ASSVGTHSYNEQF
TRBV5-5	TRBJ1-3	ASSPEGVVNTIY
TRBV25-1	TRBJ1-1	ATRRRTGAEAF
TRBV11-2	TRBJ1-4	ASSLGEKLF
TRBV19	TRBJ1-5	ASSGERDIYQPQH
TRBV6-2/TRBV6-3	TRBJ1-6	ASSYSHTGGEGPLH
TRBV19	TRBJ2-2	GSRTGNTGELF
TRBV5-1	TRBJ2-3	ASSFGGTSTDTQY
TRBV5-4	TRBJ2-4	ASSLEPGGVKNIQY
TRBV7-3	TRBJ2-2	ASSPRGKSGELF
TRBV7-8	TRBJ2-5	ASTVDLIQETQY
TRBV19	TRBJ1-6	ASSIGTANSPLH
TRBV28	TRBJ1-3	ASSLSGANIRMD
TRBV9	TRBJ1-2	ASSVGEGGDYGYT
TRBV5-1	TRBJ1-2	ASSLGQANYGYT
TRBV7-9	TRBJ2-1	ASSRSGGAYNEQF
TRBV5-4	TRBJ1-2	ASSLGTGLNYGYT
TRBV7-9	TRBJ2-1	ASSSGQGGF
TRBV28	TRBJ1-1	ASRSGTAQPNTEAF
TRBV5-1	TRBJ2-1	ASSQGTGTSSYNEQF
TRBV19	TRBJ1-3	ASPRGGPGNTIY
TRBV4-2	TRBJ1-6	ASSQDRGSLNYNSPLH
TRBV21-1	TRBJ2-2	ASSPGQGATGELF
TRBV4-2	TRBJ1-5	ASSPEAGYGNQPQH
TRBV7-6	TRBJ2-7	ASSSAGTGGYEQY
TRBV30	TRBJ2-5	AWSLQGMYQETQY
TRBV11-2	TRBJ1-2	ASSLKSDGVYGYT